This T cell receptor (beta chain) comes out of a study of early T cells in non-severe SARS-CoV-2 infection. Study outcomes and limitations: CD4 and private specificities were missed by VDJdb matching, which favored anti-spike CD8 responses.

Germline V gene lookup returns CDR1 MNHEY and CDR2 SVGAGI. J was trimmed by 3 bases and V by 5 bases; bases with no gene match: 2. The CDR3 loop spans 13 amino acids. Unique molecular identifier tags were affixed to discrete cDNA molecules. TCRdb reprocessed the 5' RACE reads via MiXCR and lists one record per CDR3 protein. Of about 49,000 distinct CDR3 sequences detected, around 6.5% appear once; the ten largest clones hold approximately 2.8%. Worth noting for this clonotype: Its matching antigen is unknown.

The sample consisted of whole blood, taken at baseline. The chain combines TRBV6-5 with TRBJ1-1, with 8 positions matching TRBD1. The clonotype comes from an adult who was a healthcare worker with PCR-confirmed SARS-CoV-2 infection or an uninfected control (not recorded which). CDR3 nucleotides: TGTGCCAGCAGTGAGGACAGGGACACTGAAGCTTTCTTT. Its protein product is CASSEDRDTEAFF.